One and the same sample provided the 24 T cell receptor beta chains below, sequenced in a study of T cells in narcolepsy. Libraries were prepared by immunoSEQ multiplex PCR; TCRdb keeps only in-frame clonotypes and omits some of them. The sample carries approximately 28,000 clones, 81% recorded once. The sample comprised memory (CD45RA-) CD4+ T cells from blood. The receptors were gathered from a human donor in good health.

The V and J genes are TRBV27 and TRBJ1-5; TRBD1 matches at 7 bases. Germline CDR1 is MNHEY and CDR2 is SMNVEV (reference sequence). The length of the CDR3 is 16 residues. The V segment lost 2 bases and the J segment 0 bases; nucleotides outside the gene matches: 4. DNA for the CDR3: TGTGCCAGCAGTTTACAGGGACAGTATAGCAATCAGCCCCAGCATTTT. Its translation: CASSLQGQYSNQPQHF.

V gene TRBV18 combines with J gene TRBJ2-7, with 9 bases matching TRBD1. The CDR3 has 15 amino acids. With V trimmed by 3 bases and J by 2 bases, 5 bases remained unmatched. Germline assignment: CDR1 KGHSH and CDR2 LQKENI. CDR3 in amino acids: CASSPGDRGTYEQYF. As DNA, the CDR3 is TGTGCCAGCTCACCCGGTGACAGGGGGACCTACGAGCAGTACTTC. Combining the CDR3 with reference TRBV18 and TRBJ2-7 gives the whole variable domain NAGVMQNPRHLVRRRGQEARLRCSPMKGHSHVYWYRQLPEEGLKFMVYLQKENIIDESGMPKERFSAEFPKEGPSILRIQQVVRGDSAAYFCASSPGDRGTYEQYFGPGTRLTVT.

The V and J genes are TRBV28 and TRBJ2-3; the match to TRBD2 covers 13 bases. Per germline, CDR1 MDHEN and CDR2 SYDVKM. The CDR3 spans 17 residues. V lost 2 bases to trimming and J lost 5 bases; unmatched junction nucleotides: 7. CDR3 amino acids: CASSLLGLAGVLDTQYF. The CDR3 bases are TGTGCCAGCAGTTTACTCGGACTAGCGGGAGTGTTAGATACGCAGTATTTT.

In its sample, this clone was seen a few times. This chain's CDR3 is CAISESRNNEKLFF. The DNA for the CDR3 is TGTGCCATCAGTGAAAGTCGGAATAATGAAAAACTGTTTTTT. The V and J genes are TRBV10-3 and TRBJ1-4; no clear D. Trimming cost V 3 bases and J 4 bases, with 9 bases left between them. The CDR3 loop spans 14 amino acids. Germline CDR1 is ENHRY and CDR2 is SYGVKD.

The chain has TRBV5-1 and TRBJ2-1; 7 bases match TRBD2. V shed 2 bases and J 5 bases; nucleotides not matched to a gene: 7. Germline loops: CDR1 SGHRS, CDR2 YFSETQ. The CDR3 extends over 15 amino acids. The CDR3: CASSFNTAGDNEQFF. The CDR3 coding sequence is TGCGCCAGCAGCTTTAACACTGCGGGAGACAATGAGCAGTTCTTC.

This clone was counted only a few times. The chain has TRBV18 and TRBJ1-5, with TRBD1 matching over 7 bases. With V trimmed by 2 bases and J by 4 bases, 5 bases remained unmatched. Germline V lookup: CDR1 KGHSH, CDR2 LQKENI. The CDR3 is 15 residues long. CDR3 protein: CASSPETGRNQPQHF. CDR3 nucleotides: TGTGCCAGCTCACCAGAGACAGGGAGGAATCAGCCCCAGCATTTT.

V usage is TRBV7-3 and J usage is TRBJ2-1; 14 positions agree with TRBD2. J lost 0 bases, V lost 4 bases, and 11 bases had no gene match. The CDR3 totals 20 residues. Germline V gene sequence: CDR1 SGHTA, CDR2 FQGTGA. CDR3 nucleotides: TGTGCCAGCAGCTCACTACCCTTAGGGACTAGCGGGAGCTCCTACAATGAGCAGTTCTTC. Residues: CASSSLPLGTSGSSYNEQFF. The complete variable domain, with remaining parts taken from reference TRBV7-3 and TRBJ2-1, reads GAGVSQTPSNKVTEKGKYVELRCDPISGHTALYWYRQSLGQGPEFLIYFQGTGAADDSGLPNDRFFAVRPEGSVSTLKIQRTERGDSAVYLCASSSLPLGTSGSSYNEQFFGPGTRLTVL.

The chain combines TRBV14 with TRBJ1-4; 8 nucleotides match TRBD1. Germline V lookup: CDR1 SGHDN, CDR2 FVKESK. The CDR3 spans 15 residues. The V and J ends lost 2 bases and 3 bases, in that order; junction bases with no gene match: 2. CDR3 protein: CASSQPTGANEKLFF. The CDR3 bases are TGTGCCAGCAGCCAACCGACAGGGGCTAATGAAAAACTGTTTTTT.

The chain joins TRBV6-1 to TRBJ2-5, with unresolved D. The CDR3 is 12 amino acids. Germline CDR1 is MNHNS and CDR2 is SASEGT. Trimming pared 0 bases from V and 6 bases from J, leaving 5 bases between. CDR3 bases: TGTGCCAGCAGTGAAGCGCGGCAGACCCAGTACTTC. It is translated as CASSEARQTQYF.

The rearrangement joins TRBV7-9 to TRBJ2-3; 8 nucleotides line up with TRBD2. CDR1 is SEHNR, CDR2 FQNEAQ, per germline (reference sequence). The CDR3 consists of 16 residues. The J segment lost 1 base and the V segment lost 1 base, leaving 4 bases of the junction unmatched. DNA of the CDR3: TGTGCCAGCAGCTTAGGGAGCGGGAGTGGCACAGATACGCAGTATTTT. Encoded protein: CASSLGSGSGTDTQYF.

The chain is built from TRBV5-1 and TRBJ1-4; 7 bases are shared with TRBD1. The V gene's germline CDR1 is SGHRS and CDR2 YFSETQ. The V and J ends lost 4 bases and 8 bases, in that order; junction bases with no gene match: 14. This CDR3 has 16 residues. The CDR3 here is CASSLMAGGVKEKLFF. The CDR3 region has the DNA TGCGCCAGCAGCCTGATGGCAGGGGGAGTAAAGGAAAAACTGTTTTTT. Full variable domain (missing parts from reference TRBV5-1 and TRBJ1-4): KAGVTQTPRYLIKTRGQQVTLSCSPISGHRSVSWYQQTPGQGLQFLFEYFSETQRNKGNFPGRFSGRQFSNSRSEMNVSTLELGDSALYLCASSLMAGGVKEKLFFGSGTQLSVL.

This rearrangement joins TRBV15 to TRBJ2-5, with 7 nucleotides matching TRBD2. The closer fit of TRBJ2-7 to the DNA end suggests the J call may be wrong. CDR1 is LNHNV, CDR2 YYDKDF, per germline (reference sequence). This CDR3 comprises 15 residues. The CDR3 spells CATSRGSSGTYEQYF. CDR3 coding DNA: TGTGCCACCAGCAGAGGGTCCAGCGGGACCTACGAGCAGTACTTC.

This clone was recorded a few times. This same CDR3 is encoded by further DNA sequences in the sample. The rearrangement links TRBV27 to TRBJ1-5, with 9 bases aligning to TRBD1. J gave up 4 bases and V 4 bases, and 5 bases lay outside the gene matches. The CDR3 loop spans 15 amino acids. Looked up from germline, CDR1 is MNHEY and CDR2 is SMNVEV (reference sequence). The CDR3 sequence: CASSSLTGGNQPQHF. The CDR3 coding sequence is TGTGCCAGCAGTTCCCTGACAGGGGGGAATCAGCCCCAGCATTTT.

The chain carries TRBV7-8 and TRBJ1-2; 8 bases fit TRBD1. With 4 bases clipped from V and 14 bases from J, the junction kept 12 bases outside the gene matches. The length of the CDR3 is 13 residues. The germline V gene has CDR1 SGHVS and CDR2 FQNEAQ. In DNA, the CDR3 is TGTGCCAGCAGCTCCTCCGACAGGGGCTTGGAAACCTTC. It is translated as CASSSSDRGLETF.

The chain has TRBV10-1 and TRBJ1-3; TRBD1 matches at 7 bases. The CDR3 runs to 13 residues. J lost 2 bases, V lost 8 bases, and 3 bases had no gene match. CDR1 and CDR2 from the germline V gene are WNHNN and SYGVQD (reference sequence). In DNA form, the CDR3 reads TGCGCCAGCCAGGGGGGAACTGGAAACACCATATATTTT. Translating it yields CASQGGTGNTIYF.

V usage is TRBV12-2 and J usage is TRBJ1-4. TRBV12-2 is recorded as a pseudogene. The CDR3 totals 20 residues. The CDR3 region has the DNA TGTGCAACCCATGGAGGGGGAGGCTACCAGAGCACTTCAACTAATGAAAAACTGTTTTTT. Translating gives CATHGGGGYQSTSTNEKLFF.

The chain couples TRBV2 to TRBJ2-2, with 14 bases identical to TRBD2. The CDR3 length is 17 residues. Germline values: CDR1 SNHLY, CDR2 FYNNEI. V shed 5 bases, J shed 7 bases, and the junction held 9 bases outside the gene matches. The CDR3: CASSSGTSGSWIGELFF. The CDR3, as DNA: TGTGCCAGCAGTTCCGGGACTAGCGGGAGTTGGATCGGGGAGCTGTTTTTT. The full variable domain, rest sourced from reference TRBV2 and TRBJ2-2, is EPEVTQTPSHQVTQMGQEVILRCVPISNHLYFYWYRQILGQKVEFLVSFYNNEISEKSEIFDDQFSVERPDGSNFTLKIRSTKLEDSAMYFCASSSGTSGSWIGELFFGEGSRLTVL.

This clone was observed once. The chain recombines TRBV19 with TRBJ2-1; TRBD1 matches at 8 bases. V was clipped by 2 bases and J by 9 bases; unmatched bases: 9. The CDR3 contains 15 residues. Germline CDR1 is LNHDA and CDR2 is SQIVND (reference sequence). The CDR3 DNA reads TGTGCCAGTAGTATAATGGACTCCACAGGGGGTGAGCAGTTCTTC. Protein product: CASSIMDSTGGEQFF.

This clone was observed a handful of times. V usage is TRBV5-4 and J usage is TRBJ2-4; 13 bases align to TRBD2. J gave up 1 base and V 0 bases, and 4 bases lay outside the gene matches. Germline CDR1 reads SGHNT; CDR2 reads YYREEE (reference sequence). The CDR3 sequence is 18 residues long. CDR3 nucleotide sequence: TGTGCCAGCAGCTTGGGTACTAGCGGGAGGGAGGCCAAAAACATTCAGTACTTC. Its protein product is CASSLGTSGREAKNIQYF.

Comments on this clone: The sample contains more than one DNA sequence encoding this CDR3. V is TRBV19 and J is TRBJ2-1, with TRBD2 matching over 10 bases. Germline CDR1 reads LNHDA; CDR2 reads SQIVND (reference sequence). The CDR3 is 15 residues long. Trimming at V came to 3 bases and at J to 10 bases, leaving 9 bases not matched to a gene. CDR3 in amino acids: CASSIRGTSVREQFF. The CDR3 bases are TGTGCCAGTAGTATTCGGGGGACTAGCGTGCGCGAGCAGTTCTTC.

The rearrangement joins TRBV4-1 to TRBJ1-1; D remains ambiguous. Between the trimmed V and J ends, which lost 1 base and 8 bases, there was a span of 17 bases. Germline V gives CDR1 MGHRA, CDR2 YSYEKL. This CDR3 has 15 amino acids. In DNA form, the CDR3 reads TGCGCCAGCAGCCAAGGGGAGGGAGGAGGGCTCGAAGCTTTCTTT. Amino acids: CASSQGEGGGLEAFF.

The chain carries TRBV4-2 and TRBJ2-3, with 8 bases lining up with TRBD1. The CDR3 length is 15 residues. Germline trimming cut 1 base from V and 4 bases from J; bases unmatched to any gene: 4. Per the germline V gene, CDR1 is LGHNA and CDR2 is YNFKEQ. In DNA form, the CDR3 reads TGTGCCAGCAGCCAAGTGCTACAGGGGGCAGATACGCAGTATTTT. It codes for CASSQVLQGADTQYF.

The chain couples TRBV19 to TRBJ2-4; D might be TRBD2 (5 bases). V lost 3 bases to trimming and J lost 6 bases, with 9 bases between them. The CDR3 is made up of 13 amino acids. Germline loops: CDR1 LNHDA, CDR2 SQIVND (reference sequence). DNA for the CDR3: TGTGCCAGTAGTATCGGAGGTGGAAACATTCAGTACTTC. The encoded protein is CASSIGGGNIQYF.

This clone was seen only a few times. This sequence joins TRBV9 and TRBJ1-4; 7 bases line up with TRBD1. CDR3 length: 15 residues. Germline CDR1 SGDLS, CDR2 YYNGEE. The V and J ends lost 5 bases and 7 bases, in that order; junction bases with no gene match: 11. In nucleotides, the CDR3 is TGTGCCAGCAGTAACACGGGACAGCATAGTGAAAAACTGTTTTTT. Translating it yields CASSNTGQHSEKLFF.